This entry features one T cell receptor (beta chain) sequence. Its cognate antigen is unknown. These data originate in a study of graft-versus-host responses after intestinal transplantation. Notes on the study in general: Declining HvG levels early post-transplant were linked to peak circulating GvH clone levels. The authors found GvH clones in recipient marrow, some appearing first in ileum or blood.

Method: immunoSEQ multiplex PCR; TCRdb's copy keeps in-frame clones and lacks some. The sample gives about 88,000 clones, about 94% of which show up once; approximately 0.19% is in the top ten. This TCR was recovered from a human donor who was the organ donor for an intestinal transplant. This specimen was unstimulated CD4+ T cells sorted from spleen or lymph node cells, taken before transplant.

This CDR3 is CASNQGWDTGELFF. CDR3 nucleotides: TGTGCCAGCAACCAGGGATGGGACACCGGGGAGCTGTTTTTT. This chain uses TRBV6-1 with TRBJ2-2, with a weak D call TRBD1 (5 bases). V gave up 7 bases and J gave up 3 bases, with 12 bases separating them. Germline loops: CDR1 MNHNS, CDR2 SASEGT. CDR3 length: 14 residues.